This TCR beta chain was found in a study of blood T cells in healthy people across ages. Through a sample-barcoded 5' primer and a J-beta primer mix, a second PCR was run for roughly 6 to 11 cycles. In TCRdb, the 5' RACE reads were re-called with MiXCR into one record per CDR3 protein. This sample has 700,000 or so distinct CDR3 sequences, with 22% found just once. Turning to this clonotype: As yet, its antigen is unknown.

The germline V gene encodes CDR1 MNHNS and CDR2 SASEGT. The CDR3 consists of 16 residues. V lost 3 bases to trimming and J lost 5 bases, with 19 bases between them. Study-level points and caveats: When one million T cells were used, diversity estimates were thought to be underestimates. TCR beta diversity per million T cells fell roughly linearly with age.

J is TRBJ1-1 and V is TRBV6-1; D possibly corresponds to TRBD1 (5 bases). Sequenced: blood. This clonotype was obtained from a man aged 70 or older in good health. CDR3 coding DNA: TGTGCCAGCAGTGATGGGACCGGAGGGCGGGGAACTGAAGCTTTCTTT. Translation: CASSDGTGGRGTEAFF.